The T cell receptor (beta chain) under discussion was sequenced for a study of CD8+CD57+ T cells in acquired aplastic anemia. Study as a whole: The DNA of sorted CD4+ and CD8+ cells averaged 3.2 ug.

According to the study, genomic DNA was the template for TCR beta VDJ and CDR3 profiling. Each CDR3 protein is one row after TCRdb ran MiXCR on the reads. The sample carries 150,000 to 200,000 distinct CDR3 sequences, under 70% recorded once. Germline V gene lookup returns CDR1 SQVTM and CDR2 ANQGSEA. Trimming left V 7 bases short and J 1 base short, with 19 bases between. There are 15 residues in the CDR3. The chain links TRBV29-1 to TRBJ1-1; no reliable D call. This receptor was taken from a human donor with severe aplastic anemia or a healthy control (not recorded which). Sequencing was done on a sample of sorted CD4+, CD8+, or CD8+CD57+ T cells (not recorded which) from PBMCs. The CDR3 loop reads CSGAPISGGNTEAFF. The CDR3 bases are TGCAGCGGGGCGCCCATTTCTGGCGGGAACACTGAAGCTTTCTTT.